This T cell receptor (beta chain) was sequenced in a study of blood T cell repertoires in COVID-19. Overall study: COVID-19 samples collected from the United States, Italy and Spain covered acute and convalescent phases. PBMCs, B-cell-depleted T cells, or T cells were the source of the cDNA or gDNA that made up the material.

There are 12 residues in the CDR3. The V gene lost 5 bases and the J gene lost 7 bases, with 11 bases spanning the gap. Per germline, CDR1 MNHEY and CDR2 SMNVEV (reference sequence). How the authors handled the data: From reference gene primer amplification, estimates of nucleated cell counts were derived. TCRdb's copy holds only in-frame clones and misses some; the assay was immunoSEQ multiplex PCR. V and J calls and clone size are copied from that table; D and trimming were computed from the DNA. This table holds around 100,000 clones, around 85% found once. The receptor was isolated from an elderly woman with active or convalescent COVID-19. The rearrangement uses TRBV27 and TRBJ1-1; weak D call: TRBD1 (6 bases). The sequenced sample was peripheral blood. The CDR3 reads CASSNRVFEAFF. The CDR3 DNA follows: TGTGCCAGCAGTAACAGGGTATTTGAAGCTTTCTTT.